The 5 T cell receptor beta chains below all came from one sample that was sequenced in a study of identical twins' blood T cells. Using its own MiXCR run on the 5' RACE reads, TCRdb lists one record per CDR3 protein. The profile covers 300,000 to 450,000 distinct CDR3 sequences, with 28% appearing a single time and 6.1% taken by the ten largest. The sequencing sample was made of PBMCs. These receptors were taken from a woman aged 18-50 years in good health.

This clonotype was seen more than once but under ten times. The chain has TRBV28 and TRBJ1-2; D call uncertain. Germline V gene sequence: CDR1 MDHEN, CDR2 SYDVKM. Trimming stripped 7 bases from V and 4 bases from J, with 7 bases between. This CDR3 is 11 amino acids long. This CDR3 reads CASTDGYGYTF. CDR3 coding DNA: TGTGCCAGCACGGACGGCTATGGCTACACCTTC.

The rearrangement joins TRBV24-1 to TRBJ2-1; weak D call: TRBD2 (6 bases). The CDR3 is 14 amino acids. Trimming cost V 4 bases and J 6 bases, with 12 bases left between them. Germline V gives CDR1 KGHDR, CDR2 SFDVKD. The CDR3, as DNA: TGTGCCACCAGTGACCACGGGACTGGCAATGAGCAGTTCTTC. It is translated as CATSDHGTGNEQFF.

The J gene is TRBJ2-7, the V gene TRBV7-8; the match to TRBD1 covers 7 bases. The CDR3 consists of 16 residues. J gave up 4 bases and V 7 bases, and 16 bases lay outside the gene matches. Germline-derived CDR1 and CDR2 are SGHVS and FQNEAQ. The DNA for the CDR3 is TGTGCCAGCACCATAGACATCCCCAGGGGGATTTACGAGCAGTACTTC. Translated, it gives CASTIDIPRGIYEQYF.

The gene calls are TRBV7-8 and TRBJ2-2; the match to TRBD2 covers 10 bases. Losses at the gene ends were 4 bases for V and 2 bases for J; bases not matched to a gene: 4. The CDR3 sequence is 16 residues long. Germline-derived CDR1 and CDR2 are SGHVS and FQNEAQ. The CDR3 nucleotides read TGTGCCAGCAGCTACTGGACTAGCGGAAACACCGGGGAGCTGTTTTTT. It yields the protein CASSYWTSGNTGELFF.

This clonotype was recorded at least ten times. V gene TRBV20-1 combines with J gene TRBJ2-1; D is undetermined. Germline CDR1 is DFQATT and CDR2 is SNEGSKA (reference sequence). Deletions cut 0 bases from V and 9 bases from J, with 6 bases between. The CDR3 is 11 amino acids. The DNA for the CDR3 is TGCAGTGCTAGAGATGACCGTGAGCAGTTCTTC. Protein sequence: CSARDDREQFF.